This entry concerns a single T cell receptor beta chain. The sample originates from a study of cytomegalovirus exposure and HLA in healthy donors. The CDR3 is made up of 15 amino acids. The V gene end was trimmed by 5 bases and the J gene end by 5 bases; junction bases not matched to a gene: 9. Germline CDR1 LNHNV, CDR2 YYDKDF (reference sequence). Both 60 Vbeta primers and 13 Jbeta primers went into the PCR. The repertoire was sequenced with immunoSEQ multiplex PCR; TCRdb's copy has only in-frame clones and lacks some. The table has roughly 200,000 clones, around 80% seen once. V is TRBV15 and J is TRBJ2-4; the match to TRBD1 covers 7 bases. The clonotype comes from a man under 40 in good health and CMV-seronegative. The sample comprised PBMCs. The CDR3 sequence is CATSPGQGVQNIQYF. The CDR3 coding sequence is TGTGCCACCAGCCCAGGGCAGGGGGTTCAAAACATTCAGTACTTC.